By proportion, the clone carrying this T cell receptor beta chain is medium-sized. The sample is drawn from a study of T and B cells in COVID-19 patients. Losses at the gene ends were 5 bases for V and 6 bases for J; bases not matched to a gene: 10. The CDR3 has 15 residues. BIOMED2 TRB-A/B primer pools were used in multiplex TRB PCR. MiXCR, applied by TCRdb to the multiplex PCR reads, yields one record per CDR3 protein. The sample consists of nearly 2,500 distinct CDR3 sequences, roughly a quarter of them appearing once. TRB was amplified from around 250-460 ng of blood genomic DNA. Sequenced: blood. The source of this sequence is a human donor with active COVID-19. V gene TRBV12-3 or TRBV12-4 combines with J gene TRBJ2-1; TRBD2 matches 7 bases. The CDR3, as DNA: TGTGCCAGCAGTCCCGGCGGGAGCGGTCCCAATGAGCAGTTCTTC. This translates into CASSPGGSGPNEQFF.